The present entry profiles one TCR beta chain with its context. Antigen unknown. Deletions cut 0 bases from V and 10 bases from J, with 20 bases between. The CDR3 covers 17 residues. Germline V gene lookup returns CDR1 SGHRS and CDR2 YFSETQ. The source of the sample is a study of Ad26.COV2.S vaccination and SARS-CoV-2 variants. General study points: Compared with placebo recipients, vaccine recipients had higher spike-specific TCR breadth. Following vaccination, spike-specific CD8+ and CD4+ T cell responses reportedly exhibited substantial breadth.

Treatment: over 15 received Ad26.COV2.S at low or high dose, single or two shots; several received placebo; per-sample allocation not given. Following the first vaccine or placebo injection, samples were taken on day 63. Repertoires were generated with immunoSEQ multiplex PCR, while TCRdb's copy carries only in-frame clones and drops some. The sample carries some 250,000 clones, 70% to 90% recorded once. Sequences were derived from peripheral blood, sampled in a trial of Ad26.COV2.S vaccine versus placebo. This chain uses TRBV5-1 with TRBJ1-6; D possibly corresponds to TRBD1 (6 bases). The TCR was taken from a person between 18 and 59 years old who received the Ad26.COV2.S COVID-19 vaccine or a placebo. The CDR3 here is CASSLGGSTRGNSPLHF. The CDR3 DNA reads TGCGCCAGCAGCTTGGGGGGGTCAACCAGGGGAAACTCACCCCTCCACTTT. The full variable domain, completed using reference TRBV5-1 and TRBJ1-6, is KAGVTQTPRYLIKTRGQQVTLSCSPISGHRSVSWYQQTPGQGLQFLFEYFSETQRNKGNFPGRFSGRQFSNSRSEMNVSTLELGDSALYLCASSLGGSTRGNSPLHFGNGTRLTVT.